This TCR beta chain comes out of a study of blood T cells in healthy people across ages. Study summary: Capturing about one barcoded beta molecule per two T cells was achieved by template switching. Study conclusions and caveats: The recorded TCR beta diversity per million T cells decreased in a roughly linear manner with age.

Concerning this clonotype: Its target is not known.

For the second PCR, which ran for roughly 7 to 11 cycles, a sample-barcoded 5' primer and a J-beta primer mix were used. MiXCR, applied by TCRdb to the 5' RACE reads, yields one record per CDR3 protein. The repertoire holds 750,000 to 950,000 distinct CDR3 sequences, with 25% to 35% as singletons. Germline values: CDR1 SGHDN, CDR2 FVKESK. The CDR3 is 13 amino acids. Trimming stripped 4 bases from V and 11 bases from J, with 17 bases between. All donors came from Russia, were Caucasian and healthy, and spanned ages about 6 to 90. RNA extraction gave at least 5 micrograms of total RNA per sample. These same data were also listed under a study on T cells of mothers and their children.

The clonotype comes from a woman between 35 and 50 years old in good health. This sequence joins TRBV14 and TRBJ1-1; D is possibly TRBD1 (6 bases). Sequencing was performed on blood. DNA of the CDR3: TGTGCCAGCAGCCGAGGGCGGGGCCAGGGGGCTTTCTTT. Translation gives CASSRGRGQGAFF.